This TCR beta chain was sequenced for a study of shared clonotypes between healthy human individuals. General study findings and limits: Across subsets, estimated richness was generally greater for naive than for memory populations.

This clone occurred a few times. The antigen is undetermined. The V and J ends lost 5 bases and 4 bases respectively, with 11 bases between them. Germline V gene sequence: CDR1 SEHNR, CDR2 FQNEAQ (reference sequence). The CDR3 length is 13 residues. Only in-frame clones appear in the TCRdb table, and some are missing; sequencing was by immunoSEQ multiplex PCR. This sample has around 700,000 clones, with 74% found just once. This clonotype was sampled from a woman in her 30s in good health. The sample taken for sequencing was memory CD4+ T cells sorted from blood. Indicated subset: CD45RA-negative fraction. The rearrangement links TRBV7-9 to TRBJ1-2; D is perhaps TRBD1 (5 bases). Here the CDR3 DNA reads TGTGCCAGCAGCCGGGACGGTACCTATGGCTACACCTTC. Protein sequence: CASSRDGTYGYTF.